This entry lists 16 T cell receptor beta chains sequenced from one sample in a study of naive and memory T cell subsets. Study conclusions and caveats: Possibly reflecting memory cells re-expressing CD45RA, a few larger clonotypes occurred in naive repertoires, especially CD8.

Two oligonucleotides, mixed equimolar, formed the beta constant-region primer covering TRBC1 and TRBC2. Four rounds of PCR amplified the ligated cDNA using nested alpha and beta constant-region primers plus SP2. Each CDR3 protein gets one entry after TCRdb re-called the UMI-ligation and nested PCR reads with MiXCR. Here the sample spans roughly 140,000 distinct CDR3 sequences, about 20% being singletons. No antigen has been assigned to these receptors. The specimen was naive CD8+ T cells from blood. The source is a human donor in good health.

This clonotype was recorded a few times. The chain couples TRBV30 to TRBJ2-5; tentatively, D is TRBD2 (6 bases). Trimming took off 1 base at V and 4 bases at J, with 25 bases between the two ends. The germline CDR1 and CDR2 sequences are GTSNPN and SVGIG (reference sequence). The CDR3 has 18 amino acids. The CDR3 reads CAWSAPAPRAHGGETQYF. The CDR3 DNA is TGTGCCTGGAGTGCCCCCGCCCCTCGAGCACACGGGGGAGAGACCCAGTACTTC.

The gene calls are TRBV28 and TRBJ2-3; the D is unclear. The CDR3 runs to 16 residues. Germline-derived CDR1 and CDR2 are MDHEN and SYDVKM. Trimming left V 4 bases short and J 1 base short, with 15 bases between. The CDR3 sequence is CASSSPSSQRTDTQYF. DNA for the CDR3: TGTGCCAGCAGTTCCCCAAGTAGCCAGCGCACAGATACGCAGTATTTT.

The chain couples TRBV29-1 to TRBJ1-1, with a weak D call TRBD1 (6 bases). Trimming removed 7 bases from V and 1 base from J, with 10 bases in between. This CDR3 is built from 12 residues. Germline V CDR1 and CDR2: SQVTM, ANQGSEA. CDR3 residues: CSDRTENTEAFF. The CDR3 DNA sequence: TGCAGCGACCGGACAGAGAACACTGAAGCTTTCTTT.

The chain recombines TRBV12-3 or TRBV12-4 with TRBJ1-1, with 7 bases that match TRBD1. This CDR3 contains 16 residues. The J segment lost 0 bases and the V segment lost 4 bases, leaving 8 bases of the junction unmatched. The CDR3 loop is CASSWGQLQMNTEAFF. The DNA for the CDR3 is TGTGCCAGCAGTTGGGGACAGCTGCAAATGAACACTGAAGCTTTCTTT.

This clonotype was detected only a few times. The chain links TRBV20-1 to TRBJ1-2, with a possible D match to TRBD1 (6 bases). The germline V and J ends were trimmed by 1 base and 5 bases, with 14 bases remaining between them. The CDR3 runs 14 residues. The germline gives CDR1 DFQATT, CDR2 SNEGSKA (reference sequence). The CDR3 sequence is CSARAPGVSYGYTF. CDR3 coding DNA: TGCAGTGCTAGAGCTCCAGGGGTATCTTATGGCTACACCTTC.

This clonotype was counted at least ten times. This chain uses TRBV29-1 with TRBJ2-7, with no clear D. The CDR3 runs to 14 residues. Germline assignment: CDR1 SQVTM and CDR2 ANQGSEA. Trimming pared 3 bases from V and 2 bases from J, leaving 14 bases between. DNA for the CDR3: TGCAGCGTTGAGGTAGGGATGAATACCTACGAGCAGTACTTC. Its translation is CSVEVGMNTYEQYF.

This clonotype was observed a few times. The chain links TRBV29-1 to TRBJ2-5; D is perhaps TRBD1 (6 bases). Trimming left V 2 bases short and J 0 bases short, with 13 bases between. This CDR3 is built from 15 residues. Germline values: CDR1 SQVTM, CDR2 ANQGSEA. CDR3 sequence: CSVEPGHQYQETQYF. In DNA form, the CDR3 reads TGCAGCGTTGAACCGGGACACCAGTACCAAGAGACCCAGTACTTC.

There are a few counts of this clonotype. This rearrangement joins TRBV6-5 to TRBJ2-5; possible D gene TRBD2, 7 bases. The germline gives CDR1 MNHEY, CDR2 SVGAGI. This CDR3 contains 15 residues. Trimming took off 2 bases at V and 5 bases at J, with 15 bases between the two ends. CDR3 residues: CASSYMGEGVETQYF. The CDR3 nucleotides read TGTGCCAGCAGTTACATGGGGGAGGGGGTTGAGACCCAGTACTTC.

J is TRBJ2-1 and V is TRBV19, with TRBD1 matching over 12 bases. The germline gives CDR1 LNHDA, CDR2 SQIVND (reference sequence). Trimming took 5 bases from V and 5 from J; bases not matched to a gene: 4. The CDR3 is 15 amino acids. The CDR3 DNA follows: TGTGCCAGTAGTCCGGGACAGGGGGCGGACAATGAGCAGTTCTTC. Translation: CASSPGQGADNEQFF.

This clonotype has a handful of counts. The chain combines TRBV29-1 with TRBJ2-7; TRBD2 matches at 9 bases. The CDR3 totals 15 residues. Germline V CDR1 and CDR2: SQVTM, ANQGSEA. V was pared by 2 bases and J by 2 bases, with 7 bases of the junction left unmatched. CDR3 residues: CSVETTSGSPYEQYF. In nucleotides, the CDR3 is TGCAGCGTTGAAACTACTAGCGGGTCCCCCTACGAGCAGTACTTC.

This clonotype was found a few times. The chain has TRBV9 and TRBJ2-1; tentatively, D is TRBD1 or TRBD2 (6 bases each). Germline V lookup: CDR1 SGDLS, CDR2 YYNGEE. Trimming took off 3 bases at V and 4 bases at J, with 14 bases between the two ends. The length of the CDR3 is 15 residues. The DNA for the CDR3 is TGTGCCAGCAGCGAGGGGGGCGTAGGGTACAATGAGCAGTTCTTC. This sequence encodes CASSEGGVGYNEQFF.

There are a few counts of this clonotype. The chain couples TRBV12-3 or TRBV12-4 to TRBJ2-1; TRBD1 or TRBD2 may be the D gene (5 bases each). V was shortened by 1 base and J by 6 bases, with 13 bases between the two germline ends. The CDR3 extends over 15 amino acids. CDR3 nucleotides: TGTGCCAGCAGTTTAGGGGCCGGGGCGGTCAATGAGCAGTTCTTC. Protein product: CASSLGAGAVNEQFF.

The V gene is TRBV5-1, the J gene TRBJ2-7, with 13 bases lining up with TRBD2. There are 15 residues in the CDR3. Germline V gene lookup returns CDR1 SGHRS and CDR2 YFSETQ. J lost 6 bases, V lost 6 bases, and 9 bases had no gene match. The CDR3 DNA sequence: TGCGCCAGCACAATTTGGACTAGCGGGAGTCGCGAGCAGTACTTC. Encoded protein: CASTIWTSGSREQYF.

The rearrangement joins TRBV28 to TRBJ2-7, with 9 bases matching TRBD2. Germline CDR1 reads MDHEN; CDR2 reads SYDVKM. The CDR3 extends over 19 amino acids. V trimming: 8 bases; J trimming: 0 bases; junction bases outside the gene matches: 20. The CDR3 protein is CASRGSGTVGLALSYEQYF. CDR3 bases: TGTGCCAGCCGTGGTAGCGGGACGGTAGGACTAGCGCTCTCCTACGAGCAGTACTTC.

The chain uses TRBV12-3 or TRBV12-4 and TRBJ2-2; no firm D call. CDR3 length: 13 residues. V shed 3 bases and J shed 5 bases, with 7 bases lying between them. The CDR3 region is CASSFLRTGELFF. The CDR3 DNA is TGTGCCAGCAGTTTTCTGAGGACCGGGGAGCTGTTTTTT.

This clonotype was observed a few times. The CDR3 spells CAIIAGGASYNEQFF. DNA for the CDR3: TGTGCCATAATAGCGGGAGGGGCCTCCTACAATGAGCAGTTCTTC. V and J are TRBV11-3 and TRBJ2-1; 11 positions agree with TRBD2. Germline values: CDR1 SGHNT, CDR2 YENEEA. The CDR3 extends over 15 amino acids. With 10 bases clipped from V and 0 bases from J, the junction kept 5 bases outside the gene matches. Combining the CDR3 with reference TRBV11-3 and TRBJ2-1 gives the whole variable domain EAGVVQSPRYKIIEKKQPVAFWCNPISGHNTLYWYLQNLGQGPELLIRYENEEAVDDSQLPKDRFSAERLKGVDSTLKIQPAELGDSAVYLCAIIAGGASYNEQFFGPGTRLTVL.